These 2 T cell receptor beta chains were all obtained from the same sample, sequenced in a study of cytomegalovirus exposure and HLA in healthy donors. A multiplex PCR was run with 60 Vbeta primers and 13 Jbeta primers. Sequencing used immunoSEQ multiplex PCR; TCRdb keeps in-frame clones, though not all of them. The data contain roughly 100,000 clones, 64% of them singletons. Sequences were obtained from PBMCs. These receptors were obtained from a man aged 55-75 years in good health and CMV-seronegative.

V and J are TRBV5-4 and TRBJ2-3, with 12 bases matching TRBD2. The germline CDR1 and CDR2 sequences are SGHNT and YYREEE (reference sequence). The CDR3 has 17 residues. V lost 1 base to trimming and J lost 5 bases; unmatched junction nucleotides: 8. The CDR3 region is CASSLRLAGGLLDTQYF. The DNA of the CDR3 is TGTGCCAGCAGCTTGCGCCTAGCGGGGGGGCTTTTAGATACGCAGTATTTT.

The CDR3 reads CASSYKQAAFF. The DNA of the CDR3 is TGTGCCAGCAGTTACAAACAGGCCGCTTTCTTT. The rearrangement uses TRBV6-5 and TRBJ1-1, with a weak D call TRBD1 (5 bases). Germline V CDR1 and CDR2: MNHEY, SVGAGI. This CDR3 is built from 11 residues. V was cut by 2 bases and J by 11 bases, with 9 bases left in between.